A selection of T cell receptor beta chains follows, all from one sample in a study of cytomegalovirus exposure and HLA in healthy donors. This table comes from immunoSEQ multiplex PCR, and its TCRdb copy is limited to in-frame clones, with some not included. Of approximately 220,000 clones in the sample, 80% to 90% are singletons; the top ten hold about 2.8%. The sequenced sample was PBMCs. The receptor source for this set is a man younger than 35 in good health and CMV-seronegative. Both conserved end residues are part of each CDR3. A D gene is named only where the DNA matches it firmly. Size tells how often a clone was seen (once, few, many) or the class of an expanded clone, and some rows leave it out.

>TRBV27|TRBJ2-3|TRBD2|-
TGTGCCAGCAGTTTGGGTCTAGCGGGGGTCCCGGAGTATTTT
CASSLGLAGVPEYF
>TRBV15|TRBJ2-7|TRBD2|-
TGTGCCACCAGCAGGGGGGGACTAGCGGGAGGGATCTCCTACGAGCAGTACTTC
CATSRGGLAGGISYEQYF
>TRBV15|TRBJ1-2|-|-
TGTGCCACCAGCAGAGATCTCGGGGGGTCGGACTATGGCTACACCTTC
CATSRDLGGSDYGYTF
>TRBV28|TRBJ2-7|-|-
TGTGCCAGCAGTTTTAGGGAGGAGCAGTACTTC
CASSFREEQYF
>TRBV10-3|TRBJ2-2|TRBD1|-
TGTGCCTTCGGGACAGGGAACACCGGGGAGCTGTTTTTT
CAFGTGNTGELFF
>TRBV9|TRBJ1-2|TRBD1|-
TGTGCCAGCAGCGTAGCTCGGGACAGGGGATTCCTCCCTCTTGGCTACACCTTC
CASSVARDRGFLPLGYTF
>TRBV4-1|TRBJ1-1|-|-
TGCGCCAGCAGCCAAGCCCCGCCGGACAGTTTATGGTCTGAAGCTTTCTTT
CASSQAPPDSLWSEAFF
>TRBV6-1|TRBJ1-5|-|-
TGTGCCAGCAAGGAAGGGGCAGGCGGTCAGCCCCAGCATTTT
CASKEGAGGQPQHF
>TRBV7-9|TRBJ2-3|-|-
TGTGCCAGCAGCTTTAGGGGAACAGATACGCAGTATTTT
CASSFRGTDTQYF
>TRBV5-1|TRBJ1-1|-|-
TGCGCCAGCAGCACCGGACACCCGAACACTGAAGCTTTCTTT
CASSTGHPNTEAFF
>TRBV5-1|TRBJ2-5|TRBD2|-
TGCGCCAGCAGCTTGGCAGCTAGCGGGAGCCGAGAGACCCAGTACTTC
CASSLAASGSRETQYF
>TRBV4-1|TRBJ1-6|-|-
TGCGCCAGCAGCCCAAGTGGGGCGAGATCACCCCTCCACTTT
CASSPSGARSPLHF
>TRBV9|TRBJ2-1|-|-
TGTGCCAGCAGCCCCGAGGGGGATGAGCAGTTCTTC
CASSPEGDEQFF
>TRBV2|TRBJ2-2|TRBD1|once
TGTGCCAGCAGTGCCTTAGGGGGCGTGGAGCTGTTTTTT
CASSALGGVELFF
>TRBV29-1|TRBJ2-7|-|once
TGCAGCGTTGAAGATAACAGTTACGAGCAGTACTTC
CSVEDNSYEQYF
>TRBV4-2|TRBJ2-2|-|few
TGTGCCAGCAGCCCAGAGCGGACGAACACCGGGGAGCTGTTTTTT
CASSPERTNTGELFF
>TRBV19|TRBJ2-7|-|-
TGTGCCAGTAATCCCGGGACATCCTACGAGCAGTACTTC
CASNPGTSYEQYF
>TRBV29-1|TRBJ1-3|-|few
TGCAGCGTTTCCATTGTGGAGAGCTCTGGAAACACCATATATTTT
CSVSIVESSGNTIYF
>TRBV11-3|TRBJ2-2|-|-
TGTGCCAGCAGCAGACAGGCCGGGGAGCTGTTTTTT
CASSRQAGELFF
>TRBV28|TRBJ1-1|TRBD1|-
TGTGCCAGCAGGCGACAGGGTGGCGGCACTGAAGCTTTCTTT
CASRRQGGGTEAFF
>TRBV5-6|TRBJ1-5|TRBD1|-
TGTGCCAGCAGCTTAGGGGGCCGGCTGGGGCCCCAGCATTTT
CASSLGGRLGPQHF
>TRBV20-1|TRBJ1-1|-|-
TGCAGTGCTGACAGGCAGACTGAAGCTTTCTTT
CSADRQTEAFF
>TRBV27|TRBJ2-7|TRBD2|-
TGTGCCAGCAGCGGGGGACTAGCGGTAACGCCAACCTACGAGCAGTACTTC
CASSGGLAVTPTYEQYF
>TRBV7-8|TRBJ1-1|-|-
TGTGCCAGCAGCTGGACTGGTGAAGCTTTCTTT
CASSWTGEAFF
>TRBV28|TRBJ1-3|-|-
TGTGCCAGCACCCCCCCGCAGTCTGGAAACACCATATATTTT
CASTPPQSGNTIYF
>TRBV30|TRBJ2-3|TRBD1|-
TGTGCCTGGAGCCGACAGGGGACTAGCACAGATACGCAGTATTTT
CAWSRQGTSTDTQYF
>TRBV7-2|TRBJ1-2|TRBD1|few
TGTGCCAGCAACATTGACAGGGCGGGCTATGGCTACACCTTC
CASNIDRAGYGYTF
>TRBV4-1|TRBJ1-6|-|-
TGCGCCAGCAGCCCTAGTGCGGGGATTAATTCACCCCTCCACTTT
CASSPSAGINSPLHF
>TRBV27|TRBJ2-7|-|-
TGTGCCAGCAGTCAGACAGGGACTAGTACTTACGAGCAGTACTTC
CASSQTGTSTYEQYF
>TRBV6-5|TRBJ2-1|-|-
TGTGCCAGCAGCGACGGTGTCGGGAGAGGTGAGCAGTTCTTC
CASSDGVGRGEQFF
>TRBV7-7|TRBJ2-1|TRBD2|-
TGTGCCAGCAGTCGTCTAGGGGAGGGCGCTCTCAATGAGCAGTTCTTC
CASSRLGEGALNEQFF
>TRBV14|TRBJ1-5|-|-
TGTGCCAGCAGCCAACCCGGACATGGGCTTAATCAGCCCCAGCATTTT
CASSQPGHGLNQPQHF